The clone carrying this T cell receptor (beta chain) is a singleton in its sample. No antigen is known for it. Regarding treatment: roughly 19 received Ad26.COV2.S at low or high dose, single or two shots; 5 received placebo; per-sample allocation not given. Samples came from day 63 after the first vaccine or placebo injection. The table came from immunoSEQ multiplex PCR; TCRdb's copy has only in-frame clones and leaves some out. This sample has hundreds of thousands of clones, with around 87% found just once. Germline-derived CDR1 and CDR2 are LGHNT and FRNRAP. The V and J ends lost 10 bases and 8 bases respectively, with 19 bases between them. This CDR3 contains 13 residues. These data come from a study of Ad26.COV2.S vaccination and SARS-CoV-2 variants. Study in general: Ad26.COV2.S, an intramuscular injection, was given once or twice 56 days apart. Whole-study results and caveats: Analytic work on TCR breadth and depth might have understated the full extent of total T cell responses. Post-vaccination spike-specific CD8+ and CD4+ T cell responses reportedly had substantial breadth.

The chain joins TRBV12-5 to TRBJ2-3, with D perhaps assigned TRBD1 or TRBD2 (5 bases each). The starting material was peripheral blood, obtained in a trial of Ad26.COV2.S vaccine versus placebo. The sequence was obtained from a person between 18 and 60 years old who received the Ad26.COV2.S COVID-19 vaccine or a placebo. The CDR3 reads CAIPTGPRGTQYF. The CDR3 bases are TGTGCTATCCCCACGGGACCGAGGGGTACGCAGTATTTT.